The present TCR beta chain was sequenced within a study of shared clonotypes between healthy human individuals. Profiling relied on immunoSEQ multiplex PCR, and the TCRdb table lists in-frame clones only, not all of them. Of some 2,000,000 clones in the sample, about 95% were seen once. It was CD45RO-negative cells, positively selected for CCR7, that made up naive CD8 cells, with terminally differentiated effector memory CD45RA+ cells excluded. Healthy HIV-negative adults with no recent acute infections or vaccinations were recruited as donors. Every donor was a Caucasian adult from Nashville, Tennessee. The germline gives CDR1 SGDLS, CDR2 YYNGEE. There are 18 residues in the CDR3. V was clipped by 0 bases and J by 3 bases, with 20 bases between them. General study points: Sorted-subset sequencing, rarefaction showed, was incomplete despite large depth.

In regard to this clone: Its antigen is as yet unknown.

The sequence was collected from a young man in good health. V and J are TRBV9 and TRBJ2-3; D possibly matches TRBD1 or TRBD2 (5 bases each). Specimen: naive CD8+ T cells sorted from blood. CDR3: CASSVAGTGPSGTDTQYF. The CDR3, as DNA: TGTGCCAGCAGCGTAGCTGGGACGGGCCCTTCGGGAACAGATACGCAGTATTTT.